Below, 18 T cell receptor beta chains from the same sample are listed, as sequenced in a study of cytomegalovirus exposure and HLA in healthy donors. The study ran its PCR with 60 Vbeta and 13 Jbeta primers. Using immunoSEQ multiplex PCR, the repertoire was profiled, and TCRdb retains in-frame clones only, with some absent. This table holds under 200,000 clones, about 70% found once. The sequencing input was PBMCs. The receptor source for this set is a woman between 25 and 40 years old in good health and CMV-seronegative.

The genes are TRBV6-5 and TRBJ1-1, with 9 positions matching TRBD1. From germline, CDR1 is MNHEY and CDR2 SVGAGI. CDR3 length: 15 amino acids. Losses at the gene ends were 0 bases for V and 8 bases for J; bases not matched to a gene: 7. The CDR3 DNA is TGTGCCAGCAGTTACTCGCACAGGGGGCAAGAGGAAGCTTTCTTT. It specifies CASSYSHRGQEEAFF.

The chain carries TRBV6-5 and TRBJ1-1, with 7 bases fitting TRBD1. Germline V gene lookup returns CDR1 MNHEY and CDR2 SVGAGI. This CDR3 comprises 14 residues. The junction had 3 bases not matched to a gene; V was cut back by 4 bases and J by 1 base. The CDR3 reads CASSWDRTNTEAFF. In DNA form, the CDR3 reads TGTGCCAGCAGTTGGGACAGAACGAACACTGAAGCTTTCTTT.

The rearrangement links TRBV11-2 to TRBJ1-1, with a weak D call TRBD1 (5 bases). V gave up 5 bases and J gave up 2 bases, with 15 bases separating them. The CDR3 sequence is 15 residues long. Looked up from germline, CDR1 is SGHAT and CDR2 is FQNNGV. The CDR3 nucleotides are TGTGCCAGCAGCCTCTCGGGGGGACTTAACACTGAAGCTTTCTTT. Its translation: CASSLSGGLNTEAFF.

This clone has a handful of counts. The chain joins TRBV5-4 to TRBJ2-5; tentative D call: TRBD2 (6 bases). V shed 3 bases and J shed 1 base, with 7 bases lying between them. CDR1 is SGHNT and CDR2 is YYREEE in the germline V gene (reference sequence). There are 13 residues in the CDR3. CDR3 in amino acids: CASSSGLQETQYF. DNA of the CDR3: TGTGCCAGCAGCTCGGGACTCCAAGAGACCCAGTACTTC.

J is TRBJ2-7 and V is TRBV27; 7 nucleotides match TRBD1. Germline CDR1 and CDR2: MNHEY and SMNVEV (reference sequence). CDR3 length: 14 amino acids. After removal of 4 bases from V and 2 bases from J, the junction contained 5 bases not matched to a gene. CDR3 protein: CASSSSGTAYEQYF. The CDR3 DNA reads TGTGCCAGCAGTTCCTCCGGGACAGCCTACGAGCAGTACTTC.

The chain joins TRBV18 to TRBJ1-3; D gene unclear. Per germline, CDR1 KGHSH and CDR2 LQKENI. The CDR3 has 16 amino acids. V was cut by 1 base and J by 0 bases, with 10 bases left in between. The DNA of the CDR3 is TGTGCCAGCTCACCACGAACTGATGACTCTGGAAACACCATATATTTT. It encodes CASSPRTDDSGNTIYF.

Only one count was recorded for this clone. This chain uses TRBV14 with TRBJ2-2; D is uncertain. Trimming cost V 4 bases and J 6 bases, with 9 bases left between them. Germline values: CDR1 SGHDN, CDR2 FVKESK. The CDR3 is 13 residues long. The CDR3 spells CASSPGWAGELFF. The CDR3 DNA is TGTGCCAGCAGCCCCGGGTGGGCCGGGGAGCTGTTTTTT.

The chain combines TRBV6-5 with TRBJ2-1, with D unclear. V was cut by 4 bases and J by 7 bases, with 11 bases left in between. Germline V gene sequence: CDR1 MNHEY, CDR2 SVGAGI. This CDR3 has 13 residues. Written as DNA, the CDR3 is TGTGCCAGCAGTTTTCACCTCACAAATGAGCAGTTCTTC. Its protein product is CASSFHLTNEQFF.

The rearrangement links TRBV5-1 to TRBJ1-6, with D perhaps matching TRBD1 (5 bases). From germline, CDR1 is SGHRS and CDR2 YFSETQ. The CDR3 is made up of 13 amino acids. V lost 3 bases to trimming and J lost 7 bases, with 8 bases between them. The CDR3 sequence: CASSWRGNSPLHF. The CDR3 nucleotides are TGCGCCAGCAGCTGGAGGGGAAATTCACCCCTCCACTTT.

The count of this clone is one. The chain uses TRBV19 and TRBJ1-2, with a weak D call TRBD1 (5 bases). Trimming took 6 bases from V and 5 from J, leaving 13 bases between them. The CDR3 runs 13 residues. Germline loops: CDR1 LNHDA, CDR2 SQIVND (reference sequence). The CDR3 protein is CASSDSSFYGYTF. In DNA, the CDR3 is TGTGCCAGTAGCGACAGCTCTTTTTATGGCTACACCTTC.

The rearrangement links TRBV18 to TRBJ1-1; 7 bases are shared with TRBD1. The germline V gene encodes CDR1 KGHSH and CDR2 LQKENI. V lost 0 bases and J lost 5; bases outside the gene matches: 6. This CDR3 has 15 amino acids. CDR3 in amino acids: CASSPPVTGVTEAFF. CDR3 bases: TGTGCCAGCTCACCACCGGTAACAGGGGTTACTGAAGCTTTCTTT.

CDR3 coding DNA: TGTGCCAGCAGGCAGGACGCGGCCGGGACAGTCCAAGAGACCCAGTACTTC. It translates to CASRQDAAGTVQETQYF. V and J are TRBV4-2 and TRBJ2-5; 7 nucleotides align to TRBD1. The CDR3 spans 17 residues. Germline V CDR1 and CDR2: LGHNA, YNFKEQ. The trim removed 6 bases at V and 1 base at J, leaving 14 bases unmatched.

The rearrangement links TRBV6-6 to TRBJ2-1; TRBD2 matches 7 bases. Germline assignment: CDR1 MNHNY and CDR2 SVGAGI (reference sequence). J gave up 4 bases and V 7 bases, and 7 bases lay outside the gene matches. This CDR3 is built from 14 residues. The CDR3 protein is CASKGSGGYNEQFF. CDR3 nucleotides: TGTGCCAGCAAAGGATCGGGAGGATACAATGAGCAGTTCTTC.

This clone was detected only once. The genes are TRBV5-1 and TRBJ2-2; a weak D match, TRBD1 (5 bases). CDR1 SGHRS and CDR2 YFSETQ come from the germline V gene. The V end was cut by 5 bases, the J end by 1 base, with 9 bases between. This CDR3 has 14 residues. CDR3 amino acids: CASRGQGNTGELFF. In DNA, the CDR3 is TGCGCCAGCAGGGGGCAGGGGAACACCGGGGAGCTGTTTTTT.

The chain is built from TRBV7-8 and TRBJ2-3, with TRBD2 identical over 15 bases. Germline V gene sequence: CDR1 SGHVS, CDR2 FQNEAQ. With V trimmed by 5 bases and J by 0 bases, 9 bases remained unmatched. The CDR3 extends over 19 amino acids. CDR3 sequence: CASSPTGLAGGPSTDTQYF. The CDR3 DNA reads TGTGCCAGCAGCCCTACCGGACTAGCGGGAGGGCCTAGCACAGATACGCAGTATTTT.

V is TRBV13 and J is TRBJ2-7, with TRBD2 identical over 16 bases. The CDR3 spans 16 residues. Trimming at V came to 5 bases and at J to 2 bases, leaving 3 bases not matched to a gene. CDR1 is PRHDT and CDR2 is FYEKMQ in the germline V gene (reference sequence). CDR3 DNA sequence: TGTGCCAGCAGCCCCGGGACTAGCGGGAGGGCCTACGAGCAGTACTTC. Its translation: CASSPGTSGRAYEQYF. The variable domain in full, with the rest retrieved from reference TRBV13 and TRBJ2-7, is AAGVIQSPRHLIKEKRETATLKCYPIPRHDTVYWYQQGPGQDPQFLISFYEKMQSDKGSIPDRFSAQQFSDYHSELNMSSLELGDSALYFCASSPGTSGRAYEQYFGPGTRLTVT.

The V gene is TRBV4-1, the J gene TRBJ2-3; no firm D call. V was clipped by 0 bases and J by 2 bases, with 6 bases between them. Germline lookup yields CDR1 MGHRA and CDR2 YSYEKL. This CDR3 has 14 amino acids. This chain's CDR3 is CASSQDPNTDTQYF. DNA of the CDR3: TGCGCCAGCAGCCAAGATCCTAACACAGATACGCAGTATTTT.

The gene calls are TRBV2 and TRBJ2-7; D is possibly TRBD2 (5 bases). Between the trimmed V and J ends, which lost 6 bases and 3 bases, there was a span of 9 bases. This CDR3 has 12 residues. The germline gives CDR1 SNHLY, CDR2 FYNNEI. CDR3 nucleotide sequence: TGTGCCAGCAGCCTAACTAGCTACGAGCAGTACTTC. Its translation: CASSLTSYEQYF.